The next 12 T cell receptor beta chains were all read from a single sample in a study of blood T cells in healthy people across ages. Together with a sample-barcoded 5' primer, a J-beta primer mix was included in a second PCR lasting about 7 to 12 cycles. In TCRdb, the 5' RACE reads were re-called with MiXCR into one record per CDR3 protein. Of under 2,000,000 distinct CDR3 sequences listed, less than 50% are singletons. The sequenced sample consisted of blood. These receptors were collected from a woman aged 35 to 49 in good health.

The chain carries TRBV28 and TRBJ1-5; 9 bases match TRBD1. With V trimmed by 6 bases and J by 4 bases, 7 bases remained unmatched. The CDR3 totals 15 residues. Germline values: CDR1 MDHEN, CDR2 SYDVKM. As DNA, the CDR3 is TGTGCCAGCAGGTCCGGGACAGGGATTAATCAGCCCCAGCATTTT. The encoded protein is CASRSGTGINQPQHF.

With regard to this clonotype: The junction departs from germline at one end; a sequencing error may be responsible. The chain combines TRBV20-1 with TRBJ2-5, with TRBD2 identical over 13 bases. CDR3 length equals 15 residues. Germline CDR1 reads DFQATT; CDR2 reads SNEGSKA (reference sequence). For the CDR3, the DNA is TGCAGTGCCAGAGGGACTAGCGGGAACCAAGAGACCCAGTACTTC. The encoded protein is CSARGTSGNQETQYF.

This clonotype was counted a few times. The rearrangement joins TRBV6-2 or TRBV6-3 to TRBJ2-7; 9 bases are a match to TRBD1. CDR3 length: 15 residues. The V and J ends lost 9 bases and 2 bases, in that order; junction bases with no gene match: 11. The V gene's germline CDR1 is MNHEY and CDR2 SVGEGT. The CDR3 DNA is TGTGCCAGTACTACAGGGGGCTTCTCCACCTACGAGCAGTACTTC. Translated: CASTTGGFSTYEQYF.

The chain is built from TRBV6-5 and TRBJ1-2; possible D gene TRBD1, 5 bases. This CDR3 contains 16 residues. V lost 4 bases and J lost 2, with 17 bases in between. The germline gives CDR1 MNHEY, CDR2 SVGAGI. CDR3 in DNA: TGTGCCAGCAGTTCCGAAACACGTAACAGGAACTATGGCTACACCTTC. It specifies CASSSETRNRNYGYTF.

This clonotype was seen a few times. With a much larger clone just one base away, this may be a read error. The CDR3: CASSGTGRYEQYF. The CDR3, as DNA: TGTGCCAGCAGCGGGACAGGGCGCTACGAGCAGTACTTC. This chain joins TRBV7-2 and TRBJ2-7; 9 bases are a match to TRBD1. There are 13 residues in the CDR3. V trimming: 5 bases; J trimming: 3 bases; junction bases outside the gene matches: 2. Germline values: CDR1 SGHTA, CDR2 FQGNSA.

This clonotype was seen a handful of times. The chain employs TRBV5-5 and TRBJ1-5; TRBD1 is a possible D gene (6 bases). The CDR3 spans 15 residues. Between the trimmed V and J ends, which lost 3 bases and 1 base, there was a span of 11 bases. Germline V CDR1 and CDR2: SGHKS, YYEKEE (reference sequence). CDR3 loop: CASSSSGTSNQPQHF. CDR3 nucleotide sequence: TGTGCCAGCAGCTCCTCCGGGACAAGCAATCAGCCCCAGCATTTT.

CDR3 sequence reads: CASSDSGRNYGYTF. For the CDR3, the DNA is TGTGCCAGCAGTGATAGCGGCAGGAACTATGGCTACACCTTC. V is TRBV25-1 and J is TRBJ1-2; no firm D call. Germline CDR1 is MGHDK and CDR2 is SYGVNS. The V end lost 3 bases, the J end lost 2 bases, and 10 bases lay between the germline ends. This CDR3 contains 14 residues.

V is TRBV6-2 or TRBV6-3 and J is TRBJ1-6, with 11 bases that match TRBD1. The CDR3 is made up of 16 amino acids. V was pared by 5 bases and J by 7 bases, with 7 bases of the junction left unmatched. Germline-derived CDR1 and CDR2 are MNHEY and SVGEGT. For the CDR3, the DNA is TGTGCCAGCAGTCTCCGCCGGGACAGGGGGAATTCACCCCTCCACTTT. Translating it yields CASSLRRDRGNSPLHF.

The J gene is TRBJ2-7, the V gene TRBV5-6; TRBD2 aligns across 10 bases. This CDR3 has 17 amino acids. V was pared by 0 bases and J by 4 bases, with 10 bases of the junction left unmatched. CDR1 SGHDT and CDR2 YYEEEE come from the germline V gene. The CDR3 loop reads CASSLVEAASGGYEQYF. In nucleotides, the CDR3 is TGTGCCAGCAGCTTGGTCGAGGCGGCTAGCGGGGGATACGAGCAGTACTTC.

The chain recombines TRBV28 with TRBJ2-1; TRBD2 matches at 13 bases. Germline V gives CDR1 MDHEN, CDR2 SYDVKM. This CDR3 is 18 amino acids long. J lost 1 base, V lost 6 bases, and 9 bases had no gene match. CDR3 sequence: CASSPGGLAGVSYNEQFF. The CDR3 DNA is TGTGCCAGCAGCCCTGGAGGACTAGCGGGGGTATCCTACAATGAGCAGTTCTTC.

J is TRBJ2-3 and V is TRBV20-1, with 7 positions matching TRBD2. This CDR3 contains 15 residues. The V gene end was trimmed by 5 bases and the J gene end by 4 bases; junction bases not matched to a gene: 12. The germline CDR1 and CDR2 sequences are DFQATT and SNEGSKA (reference sequence). The CDR3 coding sequence is TGCAGTGCTGGGACGGGGGTAGCGGGTCCAGATACGCAGTATTTT. Translated: CSAGTGVAGPDTQYF.

The rearrangement uses TRBV6-6 and TRBJ2-5; D is unresolved. The CDR3 covers 14 residues. Trimming removed 6 bases from V and 0 bases from J, with 11 bases in between. Germline values: CDR1 MNHNY, CDR2 SVGAGI (reference sequence). The CDR3 nucleotides read TGTGCCAGCAGGCCTGTTGGGTACCAAGAGACCCAGTACTTC. Amino acids: CASRPVGYQETQYF.